The rows below give T cell receptor beta chains drawn from one sample of a study of blood T cell repertoires in COVID-19. Method: immunoSEQ multiplex PCR; TCRdb's copy keeps in-frame clones and lacks some. Of fewer than 250,000 clones in the sample, 84% were seen once. The material sequenced was peripheral blood. Source of these receptors: a man aged 50-59 years with acute or convalescent COVID-19. The CDR3 runs from the conserved cysteine through the conserved F or W. A D gene is named only where the DNA matches it firmly. Clone size is given for some rows only: seen once, a few or many times, or a class if the clone is expanded.

J,size,V,D,DNA,CDR3
TRBJ2-5,once,TRBV5-1,TRBD1,TGCGCCAGCAGCAATGGGGGGACAGGCCAAGAGACCCAGTACTTC,CASSNGGTGQETQYF
TRBJ2-3,-,TRBV4-1,TRBD2,TGCGCCAGCAGCCAAGTCGGTAGCGGGGGAGGATTGACAGATACGCAGTATTTT,CASSQVGSGGGLTDTQYF
TRBJ1-5,few,TRBV10-3,-,TGTGCCATCAGGGACAGAACCAATCAGCCCCAGCATTTT,CAIRDRTNQPQHF
TRBJ2-5,-,TRBV2,-,TGTGCCAGCAGTGGCCCTAGCCCAAGAGAGACCCAGTACTTC,CASSGPSPRETQYF
TRBJ1-5,-,TRBV6-1,-,TGTGCCAGCAGTGAACTTAACTGGAGGGCTGGCAATCAGCCCCAGCATTTT,CASSELNWRAGNQPQHF
TRBJ1-2,-,TRBV19,TRBD1,TGTGCCAGTACTGAACTGACAGGGGGCCACTATGGCTACACCTTC,CASTELTGGHYGYTF
TRBJ1-5,-,TRBV6-4,-,TGTGCCAGCATCCCCAGACCCAGGCGCGGGGGCAATCAGCCCCAGCATTTT,CASIPRPRRGGNQPQHF
TRBJ2-1,-,TRBV9,TRBD1,TGTGCCAGCAGCCCCCCCGTACAGGGGGAGCAGTTCTTC,CASSPPVQGEQFF
TRBJ2-1,-,TRBV25-1,-,TGTGCCAGCAGTGAAACTAGCTTCGGACCACAGTTCTTC,CASSETSFGPQFF
TRBJ2-1,once,TRBV5-1,-,TGCGCCAGCAGCTCCGGACAAGCAAACAATGAGCAGTTCTTC,CASSSGQANNEQFF
TRBJ2-3,few,TRBV18,TRBD2,TGTGCCAGCTCCCTATCTTCTAGCGGGAGGATGGATACGCAGTATTTT,CASSLSSSGRMDTQYF
TRBJ1-5,-,TRBV19,-,TGTGCCAGTAAATGGGGGCGAGATAGCAATCAGCCCCAGCATTTT,CASKWGRDSNQPQHF
TRBJ2-7,-,TRBV24-1,TRBD1,TGTGCCACCAGTGATCCCCAGGGGGACAGGGGCTACGAGCAGTACTTC,CATSDPQGDRGYEQYF
TRBJ1-1,-,TRBV3-1/TRBV3-2,-,TGTGCCAGCAGCCAGAGTGAAAAGAACACTGAAGCTTTCTTT,CASSQSEKNTEAFF
TRBJ2-7,-,TRBV25-1,TRBD1,TGTGCCAGCAGTGAATCGAGGACAGGGAGCTACGAGCAGTACTTC,CASSESRTGSYEQYF
TRBJ1-1,-,TRBV11-3,-,TGTGCCAGCAGCTTAGCGAGTTTTGGTAACACTGAAGCTTTCTTT,CASSLASFGNTEAFF
TRBJ1-6,-,TRBV19,-,TGTGCCAGTAGTATCGGGGGGCCTAATTCACCCCTCCACTTT,CASSIGGPNSPLHF
TRBJ2-2,-,TRBV18,-,TGTGCCAGCTCACCACCGGGCAATTGGAACGGGGAGCTGTTTTTT,CASSPPGNWNGELFF
TRBJ2-7,-,TRBV10-3,-,TGTGCCATCAGTGTTAGGGAGTTCTACGAGCAGTACTTC,CAISVREFYEQYF
TRBJ2-2,-,TRBV10-3,TRBD2,TGTGCCATCAGGACGGGACTAGCGGGAGCGGAGACCGGGGAGCTGTTTTTT,CAIRTGLAGAETGELFF
TRBJ1-2,-,TRBV19,TRBD1,TGTGCCAGTCATAACTCTGGGACAGTTAATAACTATGGCTACACCTTC,CASHNSGTVNNYGYTF
TRBJ1-5,-,TRBV25-1,TRBD1,TGTGCCAGCAGCACACAGGGGCAGCCCCAGCATTTT,CASSTQGQPQHF
TRBJ2-3,-,TRBV4-1,-,TGCGCCAGCAGCCAGATGGGGTTGAGGGCGCGGAGCACAGATACGCAGTATTTT,CASSQMGLRARSTDTQYF